This T cell receptor (beta chain) is drawn from a study of cytomegalovirus exposure and HLA in healthy donors (dated by TCRdb to the late 2010s). Background on the whole study: An earlier analysis of approximately 640 of the donors reported about 250 Gb of sequence data and some 120 million unique TCR beta sequences from about 180 million T cells. An early release that covered about 640 HLA-typed donors contained 250 to 350 gigabases of sequencing data and tens of millions of unique TCR sequences. The genetic ancestry cluster associated with self-reported Caucasian donors included over 65% of the 300 to 400 genotyped donors. The aim of the study was to test whether cataloging public T cell receptors could identify signatures of past pathogen exposure. Using immunosequencing, the study profiled T cell repertoires from 500 to 800 subjects and related those repertoires to cytomegalovirus serostatus. Besides the first cohort of approximately 710 subjects, a separate validation cohort made up of over a hundred different subjects was used. To predict cytomegalovirus infection status, the study brought together high-throughput TCR immunosequencing, statistical association of individual TCRs with disease status, and machine learning. A later analysis re-examined previously published TCR beta repertoires from several hundred donors and added high-resolution HLA genotyping to investigate patterns of TCR occurrence. Rather than using new phenotypic data, the later analysis identified candidate immune exposures from TCR beta sequences and from how often those sequences occurred across donors. To decide whether each TCR beta V gene segment behaved as functional or pseudogenic, an earlier analysis of approximately 590 of the donors relied on high-throughput TCR beta sequencing. Donor age, sex, ethnicity and CMV serostatus were collected together with the repertoire data. A later genetic analysis used genome-wide SNP genotypes for about three fifths of the 666 donors, treating that subset as a discovery cohort. Every discovery cohort repertoire had been produced on one sequencing platform. Class I and class II HLA loci were covered by the typing at four-digit resolution. The number of typed donors differed by locus: about 629-630 for A, B, C, DRB1 and DQB1; 522 for DQA1; over 600 for DPA1; and 450 to 480 for DPB1. Because of strong linkage in the cohort, a few DR-DQ haplotypes were treated as single units for association and clustering. Among about 360 genotyped donors of the cohort, an average of around 240,000 unique TCR beta nucleotide sequences were sequenced per donor, 15% to 20% of them non-productive. Points the paper makes about the study in general: Because HLA typing was missing for some donors at each locus, association tests included only the typed subset. A later analysis found that HLA-associated TCR beta chains were more clonally expanded and had lower generation probabilities than equally common non-associated chains. Correlated functional status among segregating V segments might reflect linkage disequilibrium, but an unknown experimental factor could not be ruled out. In an earlier analysis of approximately 590 of the donors, most TCR beta V segments appeared in productive rearrangements about 87% or about 30% of the time, broadly matching IMGT annotations. In the study, 150 to 200 TCR beta chains were listed as associated with cytomegalovirus. A later genetic analysis reported fewer N-insertions in productive TCRs among donors in an Asian-associated ancestry cluster than the approximately 700-donor mean. Roughly uniform sequencing depth across donors was assumed in presence/absence analyses, although this assumption may not hold. According to a later analysis, most CMV-associated TCR beta chains appeared to be HLA-restricted, and the HLA associations seemed to be driven largely by CMV exposure. A few of the identified cytomegalovirus-associated TCR beta chains were confirmed in vitro to be specific for cytomegalovirus antigens. CMV serostatus was the only immune exposure information available for the cohort. In this cohort, only TCR beta chains were sequenced, and detectable features were limited by the absence of alpha or paired-chain data. In a later analysis, TCR association rates were found to vary across HLA loci, with the most associated TCRs seen for DRB1 alleles and the fewest for HLA-C alleles. Specific HLA alleles were associated with 16,951 TCR beta sequences at a false discovery rate of 0.05 in a later analysis. A cluster of highly shared sequence variants was judged likely to represent a technical artifact of the sequencing pipeline. According to a later analysis, parvovirus B19, influenza, CMV and Epstein-Barr virus appeared linked to several top co-occurrence clusters. Because the 87-base-pair reads could not distinguish some IMGT-functional V segments, including TRBV6-2 and TRBV6-3, those segments were excluded. The authors suggested that the approach could potentially be generalized to other disease states and immunological phenotypes. When HLA alleles, especially DR and DQ, strongly co-occurred, TCR associations were difficult to assign to individual alleles. Because counts were too low, around 17 rarely observed V segments, including chromosome 9 orphons, were left out of the earlier analysis of some 640 of the donors. Across donors, most TCR sequences were observed very rarely, whereas some public TCRs were present in many individuals. A further reported finding was that TCR beta sequences accurately predicted the HLA-A and HLA-B alleles for most subjects in the first cohort. In both the original and validation cohorts, the classifier was reported to diagnose cytomegalovirus status with high specificity and sensitivity. V-gene and J-gene trimming of TCR beta chains was associated with a missense DCLRE1C variant in a later genetic analysis, and the association was replicated in an independent cohort.

Receptor libraries were prepared by the immunoSEQ multiplex PCR assay. For the multiplex PCR, a mixture combining 60 forward primers for TCR Vbeta segments and 13 reverse primers for TCR Jbeta segments was used. A multiplex PCR assay on genomic DNA amplified the CDR3 region of rearranged TCR beta genes. On the Illumina HiSeq System, the amplified TCR beta libraries were sequenced as 87-base-pair reads. The authors' pipeline ran thus. Across the 670 or so repertoires, a later analysis counted 80 million or so unique TCR beta chains, around 11 million of which were shared by at least two donors. To remove PCR and sequencing errors, raw reads were error-corrected and collapsed into unique sequences using a nearest-neighbor algorithm that merged closely related sequences. To assign V, D and J gene segments, CDR3 sequences were aligned to IMGT reference sequences. For a sequence to be retained, a match of at least six nucleotides to both a V gene segment and a J gene segment was required. Rearrangements were classified as productive when the CDR3 lacked stop codons and remained in frame with V and J, and all other rearrangements were classified as non-productive. CDR3 was defined according to IMGT convention as the region running from the second conserved V-encoded cysteine to the conserved J-encoded phenylalanine. The earlier analysis of about 590 of the donors excluded sequences that lacked an unambiguous match to a single V gene segment. An earlier analysis of a few hundred of the donors classified V segments as functional when productive rearrangements were above 56.7% and as segregating when the standard deviation between donors was above 5%. A statistical classification framework was developed to diagnose cytomegalovirus status using the catalog of TCR beta chain sequences. In a later analysis, TCR nucleotide sequences were compared against IMGT/GENE-DB human TR gene sequences so that V and J genes could be assigned. A later analysis assigned CDR3 sequences and most-parsimonious VDJ recombination scenarios with the TCRdist pipeline. A later analysis defined each TCR beta chain by its CDR3 amino acid sequence plus V-gene family, and excluded reads lacking a unique V-gene family. A later analysis removed roughly 590 highly shared, low-generation-probability nucleotide sequences to deal with suspected cross-contamination and a sequencing artifact. For each public chain, a later analysis derived a clonal expansion index from normalized ranks of inferred template counts within each repertoire. Generation probabilities in a later analysis came from a VDJ recombination model fitted to out-of-frame rearrangements, and those results were checked against IGoR. In a later analysis, TCR-TCR, TCR-HLA and TCR-CMV co-occurrence was scored with hypergeometric tests, and a repertoire-size bias correction was applied to TCR pairs. In a later analysis, false discovery rates were estimated by permuting HLA or CMV assignments 20 times. In a later analysis, co-occurring TCRs were grouped with DBSCAN, and TCRdist sequence similarity was added when clustering was performed within HLA-allele-positive subsets. Co-occurrence clustering excluded repertoires with fewer than 30,000 or more than 120,000 public chains, plus five with anomalous nucleotide sharing. As stored in TCRdb, this immuneACCESS dataset retains in-frame rearrangements with V and J assigned. A fraction of the clones does not appear; measured against another copy, unresolved V genes explain less than half of the discrepancy, and the remainder lacks a known reason. The V and J calls and the clone size are those of that table, but D and trimming were determined from the DNA. Recorded for this sample are 200,000 to 250,000 clones; around 80% of them occurred a single time. Over 0.5% of the sample rests with the top ten.

This clone was seen a few times. What antigen it recognizes has not been identified. Base qualities are not recorded, but no much larger clone differs from it by a single base. In total, approximately 690 healthy bone marrow donors made up the cohort. At the time of sampling, every cohort member was nominally healthy, though immune exposures that went unrecorded were likely present. The donor was CMV seronegative and was included in the group of a few hundred seronegative cohort members. A peripheral blood sample was provided by each donor, and peripheral blood mononuclear cells were used for TCR beta sequencing. The Qiagen DNeasy Blood Extraction Kit was used to extract genomic DNA from the blood cell samples. The CDR3, from cysteine to phenylalanine, totals 15 residues. The CDR3 DNA has 45 bases and is translated from base 1. Trimming takes 0 bases from V and 3 bases from J, and the germline ends sit 10 bases apart. Reading the germline V gene gives CDR1 SGHTA and CDR2 FQGNSA.

The sequenced sample was PBMCs. The receptor comes from a woman aged 40-49 years in good health and CMV-seronegative. In this chain, TRBV7-2 is recombined with TRBJ2-3; the D gene remains uncertain. The CDR3 protein: CASSLAVAPTDTQYF. The nucleotide sequence reads TGTGCCAGCAGCTTAGCGGTAGCCCCTACAGATACGCAGTATTTT.